Below are 8 T cell receptor beta chains sequenced from a single sample in a study of blood T cell repertoires in COVID-19. The method was immunoSEQ multiplex PCR; TCRdb's version includes in-frame clones alone and lacks a portion of them. The repertoire has roughly 280,000 clones, 80% to 90% of them found once; the top ten carry roughly 2.5%. Sequenced material: PBMCs or T cells enriched from blood (not recorded which). Every receptor here comes from a woman aged 18-29 years who had recovered from COVID-19.

This clone occurred once. V usage is TRBV27 and J usage is TRBJ2-1, with a tentative D call TRBD1 (6 bases). Germline CDR1 is MNHEY and CDR2 is SMNVEV (reference sequence). V was trimmed by 4 bases and J by 7 bases, leaving 8 bases between them. This CDR3 is 12 amino acids long. The CDR3 region has the DNA TGTGCCAGCAGTTCTGGACAGAATGAGCAGTTCTTC. Its translation: CASSSGQNEQFF.

This clone appeared a single time. V and J are TRBV10-3 and TRBJ2-7, with TRBD1 matching over 8 bases. V lost 6 bases to trimming and J lost 5 bases; unmatched junction nucleotides: 6. The CDR3 has 13 residues. Germline V gives CDR1 ENHRY, CDR2 SYGVKD. Here the CDR3 reads CAIRGQGGDEQYF. The CDR3 DNA is TGTGCCATCAGAGGACAGGGCGGCGACGAGCAGTACTTC.

The chain couples TRBV27 to TRBJ2-7; perhaps TRBD1 as D (5 bases). This CDR3 spans 18 amino acids. With 0 bases removed from V and 6 bases from J, the gap between germline ends came to 24 bases. Germline V gives CDR1 MNHEY, CDR2 SMNVEV (reference sequence). The CDR3 here is CASSLSLQMGQGGTEQYF. Written as DNA, the CDR3 is TGTGCCAGCAGTTTATCTTTACAGATGGGGCAGGGTGGTACCGAGCAGTACTTC.

CDR3 DNA: TGTGCCAGCAGTGCGCGGCAGGGGAAAAACATTCAGTACTTC. It yields the protein CASSARQGKNIQYF. The chain combines TRBV27 with TRBJ2-4, with D possibly TRBD1 on 6 matching bases. CDR1 MNHEY and CDR2 SMNVEV come from the germline V gene (reference sequence). The CDR3 is 14 residues long. The V and J ends lost 5 bases and 4 bases respectively, with 12 bases between them.

The chain links TRBV5-6 to TRBJ2-5; a weak D match, TRBD1 (5 bases). Trimming took 4 bases from V and 2 from J, leaving 12 bases between them. Germline V gene sequence: CDR1 SGHDT, CDR2 YYEEEE. The CDR3 consists of 14 residues. The CDR3 region is CASSPKDRQETQYF. For the CDR3, the DNA is TGTGCCAGCAGCCCGAAAGACAGACAAGAGACCCAGTACTTC.

The chain uses TRBV13 and TRBJ1-5, with D perhaps matching TRBD1 (5 bases). The CDR3 contains 13 residues. Trimming stripped 5 bases from V and 7 bases from J, with 12 bases between. Germline-derived CDR1 and CDR2 are PRHDT and FYEKMQ (reference sequence). This CDR3 is CASSRGGRQPQHF. CDR3 coding DNA: TGTGCCAGCAGCCGGGGGGGGAGGCAGCCCCAGCATTTT.

DNA of the CDR3: TGTGCCAGCAGCCAAGGTAACAGGGGAGAGCAGCCCCAGCATTTT. Translation gives CASSQGNRGEQPQHF. The chain uses TRBV3-1 (or the pseudogene TRBV3-2) and TRBJ1-5; 7 bases align to TRBD1. V gave up 1 base and J gave up 7 bases; unmatched junction bases: 7. CDR1 and CDR2 from the germline V gene are LGHDT and YNNKEL (reference sequence). There are 15 residues in the CDR3.

This chain connects TRBV7-4 to TRBJ1-6; possible D gene TRBD1, 5 bases. The CDR3 totals 15 residues. Per germline, CDR1 SGHVT and CDR2 SQSDAQ. With 1 base removed from V and 7 bases from J, the gap between germline ends came to 11 bases. The CDR3 spells CASSLGGRENSPLHF. The CDR3 DNA follows: TGTGCCAGCAGCTTAGGGGGACGGGAGAATTCACCCCTCCACTTT.